The rows below give T cell receptor beta chains drawn from one sample of a study of OX40 agonist ivuxolimab in advanced cancers. Produced via immunoSEQ multiplex PCR; TCRdb's table is partial and in-frame only. The table has about 100,000 clones, 85% to 90% seen once; the top ten hold approximately 5.7%. The input for sequencing was CD4+ or CD8+ T cells sorted from blood, taken in a trial of the OX40 agonist ivuxolimab. The source is an adult with an advanced solid tumor such as melanoma, head and neck, liver or kidney cancer. The CDR3 runs from the conserved cysteine through the conserved F or W.

v_call,cdr3_length,j_call,cdr3_aa
TRBV2,14,TRBJ2-7,CASRSGTGSVQQYF
TRBV19,15,TRBJ1-1,CASRTGDNGYTEAFF
TRBV6-6,14,TRBJ2-5,CASSYYGNQETQYF
TRBV6-6,14,TRBJ1-4,CASSWGGTNEKLFF
TRBV4-3,18,TRBJ2-4,CASSQDQTGTGSKNIQYF
TRBV6-5,14,TRBJ2-7,CASSLTGGKDEQYF
TRBV12-5,21,TRBJ2-2,CASGLLFWDRGLQGNTGELFF
TRBV10-1,14,TRBJ2-3,CASSDGRVVDTQYF
TRBV7-9,15,TRBJ2-5,CASSLSRVGQETQYF
TRBV7-2,16,TRBJ1-4,CASSLAFGALNEKLFF